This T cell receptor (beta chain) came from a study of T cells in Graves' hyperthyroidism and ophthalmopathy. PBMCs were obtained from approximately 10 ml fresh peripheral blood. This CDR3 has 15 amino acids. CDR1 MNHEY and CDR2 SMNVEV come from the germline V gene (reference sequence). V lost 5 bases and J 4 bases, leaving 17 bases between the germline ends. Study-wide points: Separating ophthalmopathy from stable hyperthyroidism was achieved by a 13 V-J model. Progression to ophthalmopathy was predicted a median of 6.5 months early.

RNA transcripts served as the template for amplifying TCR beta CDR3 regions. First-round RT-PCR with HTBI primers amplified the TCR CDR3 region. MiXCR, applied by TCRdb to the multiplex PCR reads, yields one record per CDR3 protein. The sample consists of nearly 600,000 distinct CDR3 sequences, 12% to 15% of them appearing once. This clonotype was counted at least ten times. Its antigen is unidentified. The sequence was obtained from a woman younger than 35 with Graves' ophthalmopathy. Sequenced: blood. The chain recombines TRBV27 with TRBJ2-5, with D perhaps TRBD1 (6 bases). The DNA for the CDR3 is TGTGCCAGCAGTAAAGAACAGGGCCGGGGAGAGACCCAGTACTTC. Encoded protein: CASSKEQGRGETQYF.